This TCR beta chain appears in the sequencing data of a study of T cells in tuberculosis. The protocol was immunoSEQ multiplex PCR, while the TCRdb copy is restricted to in-frame clones and leaves out a portion. Of 85,000 to 100,000 clones listed, roughly 93% are singletons. After thawing and overnight rest, PBMC were stained with GMM-loaded CD1B tetramer, viability dye and anti-CD3 for sorting. The CD1B tetramers carried C32 glucose monomycolate purified from Rhodococcus equi. J lost 12 bases, V lost 1 base, and 11 bases had no gene match. The CDR3 sequence is 15 residues long. Germline loops: CDR1 SGHRS, CDR2 YFSETQ.

The sequencing input was CD1b-GMM tetramer-negative cells sorted from PBMCs. The chain links TRBV5-1 to TRBJ2-1; 9 nucleotides match TRBD1. The clonotype was recovered from an adult woman with latent tuberculosis. CDR3 residues: CASSLPGQGVRGQFF. CDR3 DNA sequence: TGCGCCAGCAGCTTGCCGGGACAGGGCGTTCGCGGGCAGTTCTTC. Full variable domain (outside the CDR3, taken from reference TRBV5-1 and TRBJ2-1): KAGVTQTPRYLIKTRGQQVTLSCSPISGHRSVSWYQQTPGQGLQFLFEYFSETQRNKGNFPGRFSGRQFSNSRSEMNVSTLELGDSALYLCASSLPGQGVRGQFFGPGTRLTVL.